This T cell receptor (beta chain) was profiled in a study of blood T cell repertoires in COVID-19. About the research overall: From the United States, Italy and Spain came samples of acute and convalescent COVID-19. T cells, B-cell-depleted T cells, or PBMCs provided the cDNA or gDNA that served as material.

This clone was seen a few times. V gave up 8 bases and J gave up 3 bases; unmatched junction bases: 10. This CDR3 comprises 14 residues. Germline CDR1 LNHNV, CDR2 YYDKDF (reference sequence). Original handling: Scientists estimated how many nucleated cells there were by amplifying reference gene primers. Using immunoSEQ multiplex PCR, the repertoire was profiled, and TCRdb retains in-frame clones only, with some absent. V, J and clone size reflect that table, while D and trimming were determined from the DNA. Of 200,000 to 250,000 clones in the sample, more than 65% were seen once. This sequence originates from a woman older than 75 with acute or convalescent COVID-19. This chain links TRBV15 with TRBJ2-7; 7 bases align to TRBD1. Source material: peripheral blood. This chain's CDR3 is CATSRGGRSYEQYF. The DNA of the CDR3 is TGTGCCACCTCCCGAGGGGGCCGGAGCTACGAGCAGTACTTC.